These T cell receptor beta chains were read from a single sample in a study of OX40 agonist ivuxolimab in advanced cancers. TCRdb keeps only in-frame clones here, not all; method: immunoSEQ multiplex PCR. The sample includes some 74,000 clones, over 75% of them seen just once. The specimen comprised CD4+ or CD8+ T cells sorted from blood, sampled in a trial of the OX40 agonist ivuxolimab. The receptors come from an adult with an advanced solid tumor such as melanoma, head and neck, liver or kidney cancer. Each CDR3 is given with its conserved first and last residue. D genes are given only for firm matches. Only some rows state a clone size, as once, few, many or a class for expanded clones.

d_gene: NA; abundance: NA; v_gene: TRBV18; j_gene: TRBJ2-7; CDR3nt: TGTGCCAGCTCACTTGGACAGCCTTACGAGCAGTACTTC; CDR3aa: CASSLGQPYEQYF
d_gene: TRBD1; abundance: NA; v_gene: TRBV7-2; j_gene: TRBJ2-1; CDR3nt: TGTGCCAGCAGCTTAAGGGACAGGGGTAGTGAGCAGTTCTTC; CDR3aa: CASSLRDRGSEQFF
d_gene: NA; abundance: NA; v_gene: TRBV28; j_gene: TRBJ1-1; CDR3nt: TGTGCCACCAAATCTTACCCTGATCCTGAAGCTTTCTTT; CDR3aa: CATKSYPDPEAFF
d_gene: NA; abundance: NA; v_gene: TRBV2; j_gene: TRBJ2-7; CDR3nt: TGTGCCAGCAGTGCTGGCAGGTTAGGCGATAGAGAGCAGTACTTC; CDR3aa: CASSAGRLGDREQYF
d_gene: NA; abundance: NA; v_gene: TRBV7-3; j_gene: TRBJ2-1; CDR3nt: TGTGCCAGCAGCTTATTTGGTGGAGACAATGAGCAGTTCTTC; CDR3aa: CASSLFGGDNEQFF
d_gene: TRBD1; abundance: NA; v_gene: TRBV7-9; j_gene: TRBJ1-5; CDR3nt: TGTGCCAGCAGCTTATCGGGACAGGGGCGCAATCAGCCCCAGCATTTT; CDR3aa: CASSLSGQGRNQPQHF
d_gene: NA; abundance: once; v_gene: TRBV28; j_gene: TRBJ2-7; CDR3nt: TGTGCCAGCACCGCCCCCGATGGAGGGATCCCCTACGAGCAGTACTTC; CDR3aa: CASTAPDGGIPYEQYF
d_gene: NA; abundance: NA; v_gene: TRBV18; j_gene: TRBJ1-5; CDR3nt: TGTGCCAGCTCACCATACCGAGGGGAACAGCCCCAGCATTTT; CDR3aa: CASSPYRGEQPQHF
d_gene: NA; abundance: NA; v_gene: TRBV9; j_gene: TRBJ2-7; CDR3nt: TGTGCCAGCAGCGTAGCTGGGGTCACCTACGAGCAGTACTTC; CDR3aa: CASSVAGVTYEQYF
d_gene: NA; abundance: NA; v_gene: TRBV28; j_gene: TRBJ2-5; CDR3nt: TGTGCCAGCAGTTTATTTGGGAGAGAGACCCAGTACTTC; CDR3aa: CASSLFGRETQYF
d_gene: TRBD1; abundance: NA; v_gene: TRBV4-1; j_gene: TRBJ1-5; CDR3nt: TGCGCCAGCAGCCTGCGGGACAGGGGGCGAAGCAATCAGCCCCAGCATTTT; CDR3aa: CASSLRDRGRSNQPQHF
d_gene: TRBD1; abundance: NA; v_gene: TRBV18; j_gene: TRBJ1-5; CDR3nt: TGTGCCAGCTCACCAATGGACAGGGGTCAGCCCCAGCATTTT; CDR3aa: CASSPMDRGQPQHF
d_gene: NA; abundance: NA; v_gene: TRBV11-2; j_gene: TRBJ1-5; CDR3nt: TGTGCCAGCAGCTTAACAGATAATCAGCCCCAGCATTTT; CDR3aa: CASSLTDNQPQHF
d_gene: TRBD1; abundance: once; v_gene: TRBV11-2; j_gene: TRBJ1-3; CDR3nt: TGTGCCAGCAGAAATACAGGGGCCGGAAACACCATATATTTT; CDR3aa: CASRNTGAGNTIYF
d_gene: NA; abundance: NA; v_gene: TRBV30; j_gene: TRBJ2-6; CDR3nt: TGTGCCTGGAGACTCTCGGGGGCCAACGTCCTGACTTTC; CDR3aa: CAWRLSGANVLTF
d_gene: NA; abundance: NA; v_gene: TRBV18; j_gene: TRBJ1-1; CDR3nt: TGTGCCAGCTCACCACAACAGAACACTGAAGCTTTCTTT; CDR3aa: CASSPQQNTEAFF
d_gene: NA; abundance: NA; v_gene: TRBV6-1; j_gene: TRBJ1-1; CDR3nt: TGTGCCAGCAGTGAAGGGAAACAGCGATCTAGGGAAGAAGCTTTCTTT; CDR3aa: CASSEGKQRSREEAFF
d_gene: NA; abundance: NA; v_gene: TRBV5-1; j_gene: TRBJ1-1; CDR3nt: TGCGCCAGCAGCTTGGGGCCTAGCGGCACTGAAGCTTTCTTT; CDR3aa: CASSLGPSGTEAFF
d_gene: NA; abundance: NA; v_gene: TRBV7-5; j_gene: TRBJ2-1; CDR3nt: TGTGTCAGAAGCTTAAGAACTAGCGGGAGTGCAAATGAGCAGTTCTTC; CDR3aa: CVRSLRTSGSANEQFF
d_gene: NA; abundance: NA; v_gene: TRBV4-1; j_gene: TRBJ2-7; CDR3nt: TGCGCCAGCAGCCGCGGCCGGGGAAGGGGCAGGACCTACGAGCAGTACTTC; CDR3aa: CASSRGRGRGRTYEQYF
d_gene: NA; abundance: NA; v_gene: TRBV5-1; j_gene: TRBJ2-7; CDR3nt: TGCGCCAGCAGCCCGCGGACCCCTACCTACGAGCAGTACTTC; CDR3aa: CASSPRTPTYEQYF
d_gene: NA; abundance: NA; v_gene: TRBV11-3; j_gene: TRBJ2-1; CDR3nt: TGTGCCAGCAGCTTTATGGTTTGTAGAATTTTAAGCTCCTACAATGAGCAGTTCTTC; CDR3aa: CASSFMVCRILSSYNEQFF
d_gene: TRBD2; abundance: NA; v_gene: TRBV7-2; j_gene: TRBJ2-3; CDR3nt: TGTGCCAGCAGCTTAGGGGGAGGGCCTACAGCAGATACGCAGTATTTT; CDR3aa: CASSLGGGPTADTQYF
d_gene: NA; abundance: NA; v_gene: TRBV28; j_gene: TRBJ1-5; CDR3nt: TGTGCCAGCAGTAGGCCACTGACAGCCTATAGCAATCAGCCCCAGCATTTT; CDR3aa: CASSRPLTAYSNQPQHF
d_gene: TRBD1; abundance: NA; v_gene: TRBV19; j_gene: TRBJ2-2; CDR3nt: TGTGCCAGTAGCGGACAGGGTGGTACCGGGGAGCTGTTTTTT; CDR3aa: CASSGQGGTGELFF
d_gene: NA; abundance: NA; v_gene: TRBV28; j_gene: TRBJ1-2; CDR3nt: TGTGCCAGCAGTTTATTCGGACGCCCCTATGGCTACACCTTC; CDR3aa: CASSLFGRPYGYTF
d_gene: NA; abundance: NA; v_gene: TRBV2; j_gene: TRBJ1-3; CDR3nt: TGTGCCAGTGCCAACTCTGGAAACACCATATATTTT; CDR3aa: CASANSGNTIYF
d_gene: NA; abundance: NA; v_gene: TRBV28; j_gene: TRBJ1-2; CDR3nt: TGTGCCAGCAGTTTAGGACAGCTATTCTATGGCTACACCTTC; CDR3aa: CASSLGQLFYGYTF
d_gene: NA; abundance: NA; v_gene: TRBV28; j_gene: TRBJ1-5; CDR3nt: TGTGCCAGCAGGGATAGCAATCAGCCCCAGCATTTT; CDR3aa: CASRDSNQPQHF
d_gene: NA; abundance: NA; v_gene: TRBV19; j_gene: TRBJ1-5; CDR3nt: TGTGCCAGTAGGGGGGGTAGGACTAATCAGCCCCAGCATTTT; CDR3aa: CASRGGRTNQPQHF
d_gene: NA; abundance: NA; v_gene: TRBV5-4; j_gene: TRBJ2-1; CDR3nt: TGTGCCAGCACCCTATACAATGAGCAGTTCTTC; CDR3aa: CASTLYNEQFF
d_gene: NA; abundance: NA; v_gene: TRBV5-5; j_gene: TRBJ2-3; CDR3nt: TGTGCCAGCAGCTTTGCCTACAGAAGGGGGTCGGGAAAAACAGATACGCAGTATTTT; CDR3aa: CASSFAYRRGSGKTDTQYF
d_gene: TRBD2; abundance: NA; v_gene: TRBV6-6; j_gene: TRBJ2-7; CDR3nt: TGTGCCAGCAGTCCGGGCGGGAGTGTCTACGAGCAGTACTTC; CDR3aa: CASSPGGSVYEQYF
d_gene: TRBD2; abundance: once; v_gene: TRBV7-9; j_gene: TRBJ2-2; CDR3nt: TGTGCCAGCAGCTTAGTAGGCGGGAGCTCCACCGGGGAGCTGTTTTTT; CDR3aa: CASSLVGGSSTGELFF
d_gene: NA; abundance: NA; v_gene: TRBV5-1; j_gene: TRBJ2-3; CDR3nt: TGCGCCAGCAGCCCGGGGGACCCCACAGATACGCAGTATTTT; CDR3aa: CASSPGDPTDTQYF
d_gene: TRBD1; abundance: NA; v_gene: TRBV7-9; j_gene: TRBJ2-7; CDR3nt: TGTGCCAGCAGCCTGGGACAGGCCTTTCCCTACGAGCAGTACTTC; CDR3aa: CASSLGQAFPYEQYF
d_gene: NA; abundance: NA; v_gene: TRBV19; j_gene: TRBJ1-2; CDR3nt: TGTGCCAGTAGTATAGCACTTTACTCCGGGCCTCGTATCGGCTATGGCTACACCTTC; CDR3aa: CASSIALYSGPRIGYGYTF
d_gene: NA; abundance: once; v_gene: TRBV14; j_gene: TRBJ2-1; CDR3nt: TGTGCCAGCAGCCAAATGAACCCCGCCGAGGATGAGCAGTTCTTC; CDR3aa: CASSQMNPAEDEQFF
d_gene: TRBD1; abundance: NA; v_gene: TRBV11-2; j_gene: TRBJ1-3; CDR3nt: TGTGCCAGCAGCCCCCAGGGACAGCTGACGAACACCATATATTTT; CDR3aa: CASSPQGQLTNTIYF
d_gene: NA; abundance: NA; v_gene: TRBV7-3; j_gene: TRBJ2-1; CDR3nt: TGTGCCAGCAGCTCAGGTAGGGACAATGAGCAGTTCTTC; CDR3aa: CASSSGRDNEQFF